The present entry profiles one T cell receptor (beta chain) with its context. This CDR3 contains 13 residues. Germline V gene data show CDR1 as MDHEN and CDR2 as SYDVKM. The J segment lost 2 bases and the V segment lost 6 bases, leaving 3 bases of the junction unmatched. This record belongs to a study of blood T cell repertoires in COVID-19. Background on the study: The United States, Italy and Spain supplied acute and convalescent COVID-19 samples. Nucleic acid was either cDNA or gDNA, and it came from T cells, B-cell-depleted T cells, or PBMCs.

Original data processing: Cell counts per sample came from amplifying reference gene primers. Sequencing was performed with immunoSEQ multiplex PCR; in TCRdb, only in-frame clones are kept and a portion is missing. V and J calls and clone size are given by that table; D and trimming were obtained from the DNA. Among tens of thousands of clones listed, 60% to 80% were seen once. The sequence came from an elderly man with active or convalescent COVID-19. The material sequenced was peripheral blood. The chain couples TRBV28 to TRBJ2-5; 7 positions match TRBD1. CDR3: CASRLQGQETQYF. In nucleotides, the CDR3 is TGTGCCAGCAGACTACAGGGGCAAGAGACCCAGTACTTC.